This TCR beta chain originates from a study of post-analysis software for immune sequencing data. Looking at the study overall: As for disease course, relapsing-remitting, secondary progressive and progressive-relapsing multiple sclerosis were all included. Study outcomes and limitations: Significantly lower normalized Chao1 diversity was seen in multiple sclerosis patients than in controls. Patients carried five TRBV segments more frequently than controls did, and TRBV5-6, TRBV5-1 and TRBV20-1 were among them.

cDNA libraries for TCR beta contained unique molecular identifiers. Each sample of about 0.95 to 11 million input T cells yielded 500,000 or so cDNA molecules, so each molecule approximated one T cell. TCRdb passed the PCR reads through MiXCR, listing each CDR3 protein once. This table holds more than 450,000 distinct CDR3 sequences, around 44% found once. The CDR3 consists of 16 residues. The V gene end was trimmed by 4 bases and the J gene end by 2 bases; junction bases not matched to a gene: 8. Germline CDR1 DFQATT, CDR2 SNEGSKA (reference sequence). This clonotype was counted a few times. Its matching antigen is unknown.

The sequence was obtained from a girl aged 5-17 years with multiple sclerosis. V is TRBV20-1 and J is TRBJ2-3; 11 bases line up with TRBD2. The specimen sequenced was blood. CDR3: CSANSETSGVTDTQYF. DNA of the CDR3: TGCAGTGCTAATTCCGAGACTAGCGGGGTCACAGATACGCAGTATTTT.